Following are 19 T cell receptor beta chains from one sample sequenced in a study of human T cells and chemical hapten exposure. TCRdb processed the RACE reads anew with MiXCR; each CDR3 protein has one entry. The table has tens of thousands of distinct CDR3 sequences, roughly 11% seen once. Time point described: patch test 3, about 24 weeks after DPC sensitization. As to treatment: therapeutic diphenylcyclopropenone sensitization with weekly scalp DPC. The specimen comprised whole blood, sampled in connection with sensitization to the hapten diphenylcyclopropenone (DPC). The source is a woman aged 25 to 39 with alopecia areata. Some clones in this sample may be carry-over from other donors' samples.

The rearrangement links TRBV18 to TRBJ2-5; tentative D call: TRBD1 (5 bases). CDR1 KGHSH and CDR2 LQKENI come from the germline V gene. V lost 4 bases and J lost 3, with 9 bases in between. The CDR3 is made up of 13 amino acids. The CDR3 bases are TGTGCCAGCTCACGCGACAGTAAAGAGACCCAGTACTTC. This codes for CASSRDSKETQYF. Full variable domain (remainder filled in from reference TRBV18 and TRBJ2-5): NAGVMQNPRHLVRRRGQEARLRCSPMKGHSHVYWYRQLPEEGLKFMVYLQKENIIDESGMPKERFSAEFPKEGPSILRIQQVVRGDSAAYFCASSRDSKETQYFGPGTRLLVL.

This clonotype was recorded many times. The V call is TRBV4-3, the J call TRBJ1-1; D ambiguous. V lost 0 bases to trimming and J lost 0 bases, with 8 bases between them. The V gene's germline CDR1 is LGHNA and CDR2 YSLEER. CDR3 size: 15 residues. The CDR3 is CASSQDTAMNTEAFF. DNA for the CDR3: TGCGCCAGCAGCCAAGATACGGCTATGAACACTGAAGCTTTCTTT.

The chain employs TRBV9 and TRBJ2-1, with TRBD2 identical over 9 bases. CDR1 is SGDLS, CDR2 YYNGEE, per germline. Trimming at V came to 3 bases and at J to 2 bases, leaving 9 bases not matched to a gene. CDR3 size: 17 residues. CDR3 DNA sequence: TGTGCCAGCAGCGCAGAGGTAGGCGGGAGGGCCTACAATGAGCAGTTCTTC. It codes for CASSAEVGGRAYNEQFF.

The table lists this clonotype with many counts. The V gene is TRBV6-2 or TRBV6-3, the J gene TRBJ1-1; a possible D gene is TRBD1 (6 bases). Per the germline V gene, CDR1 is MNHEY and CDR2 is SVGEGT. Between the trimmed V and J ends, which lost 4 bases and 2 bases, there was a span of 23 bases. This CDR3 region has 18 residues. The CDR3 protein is CASSSLGNLGQSNTEAFF. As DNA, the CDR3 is TGTGCCAGCAGTTCTTTGGGAAATTTAGGACAGAGTAACACTGAAGCTTTCTTT.

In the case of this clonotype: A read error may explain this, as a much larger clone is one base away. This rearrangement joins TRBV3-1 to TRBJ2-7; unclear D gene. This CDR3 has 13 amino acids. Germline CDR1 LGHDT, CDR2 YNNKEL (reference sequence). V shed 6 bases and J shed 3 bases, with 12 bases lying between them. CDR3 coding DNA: TGTGCCAGCAGTCTCAGACACTACTACGAGCAGTACTTC. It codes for CASSLRHYYEQYF.

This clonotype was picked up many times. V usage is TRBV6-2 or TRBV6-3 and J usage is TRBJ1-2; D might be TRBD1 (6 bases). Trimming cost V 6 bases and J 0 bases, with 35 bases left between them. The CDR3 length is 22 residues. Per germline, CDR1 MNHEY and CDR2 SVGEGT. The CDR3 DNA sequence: TGTGCCAGCAGCCCATCATACTACGCAACGGCTCACGGGACACAAGCTAACTATGGCTACACCTTC. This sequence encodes CASSPSYYATAHGTQANYGYTF.

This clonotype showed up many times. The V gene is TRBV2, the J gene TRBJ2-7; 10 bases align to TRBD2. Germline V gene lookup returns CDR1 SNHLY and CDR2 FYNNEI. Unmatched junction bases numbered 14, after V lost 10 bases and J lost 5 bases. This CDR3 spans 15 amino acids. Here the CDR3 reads CATHESVAGGDEQYF. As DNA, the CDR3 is TGTGCCACCCACGAATCAGTAGCGGGAGGAGACGAGCAGTACTTC.

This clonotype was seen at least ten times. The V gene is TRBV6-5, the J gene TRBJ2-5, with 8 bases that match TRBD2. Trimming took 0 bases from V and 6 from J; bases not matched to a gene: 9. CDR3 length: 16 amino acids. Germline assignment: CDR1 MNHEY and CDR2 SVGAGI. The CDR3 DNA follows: TGTGCCAGCAGTTACTCTTCGGGGGGGGCTGGGAAGACCCAGTACTTC. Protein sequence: CASSYSSGGAGKTQYF.

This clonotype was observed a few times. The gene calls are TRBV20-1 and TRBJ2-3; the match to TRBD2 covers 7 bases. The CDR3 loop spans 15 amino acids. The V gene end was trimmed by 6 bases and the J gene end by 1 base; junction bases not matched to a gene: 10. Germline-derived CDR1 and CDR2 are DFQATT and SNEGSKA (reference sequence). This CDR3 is CSAPGSLAGTDTQYF. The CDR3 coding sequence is TGCAGTGCGCCGGGGAGTCTAGCGGGCACAGATACGCAGTATTTT.

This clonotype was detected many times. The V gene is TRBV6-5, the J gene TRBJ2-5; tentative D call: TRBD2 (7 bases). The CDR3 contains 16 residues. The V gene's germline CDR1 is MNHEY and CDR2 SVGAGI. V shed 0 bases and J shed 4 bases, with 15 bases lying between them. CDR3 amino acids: CASSYSRGGGGETQYF. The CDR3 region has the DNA TGTGCCAGCAGTTACTCGAGAGGGGGGGGCGGAGAGACCCAGTACTTC.

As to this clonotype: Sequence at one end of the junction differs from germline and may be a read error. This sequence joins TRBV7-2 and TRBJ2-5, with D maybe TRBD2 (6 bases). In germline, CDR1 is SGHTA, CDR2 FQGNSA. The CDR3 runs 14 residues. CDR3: CVSRPRDPQETQYF. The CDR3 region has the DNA TGTGTCAGCAGACCGCGGGACCCCCAAGAGACCCAGTACTTC.

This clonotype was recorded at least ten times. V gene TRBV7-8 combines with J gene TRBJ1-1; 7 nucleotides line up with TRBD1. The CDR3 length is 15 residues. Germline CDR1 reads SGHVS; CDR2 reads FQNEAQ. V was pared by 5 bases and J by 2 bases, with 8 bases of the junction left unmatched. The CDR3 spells CASSAWDRANTEAFF. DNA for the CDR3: TGTGCCAGCAGCGCCTGGGACAGAGCCAACACTGAAGCTTTCTTT.

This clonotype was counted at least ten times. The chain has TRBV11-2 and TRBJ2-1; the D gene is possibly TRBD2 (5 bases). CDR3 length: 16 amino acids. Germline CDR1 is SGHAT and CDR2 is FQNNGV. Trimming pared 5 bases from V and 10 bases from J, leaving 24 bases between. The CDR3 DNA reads TGTGCCAGCAGCCCCCCCCGGGCCAACCGCCGCGGGGAGCAGTTCTTC. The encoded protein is CASSPPRANRRGEQFF.

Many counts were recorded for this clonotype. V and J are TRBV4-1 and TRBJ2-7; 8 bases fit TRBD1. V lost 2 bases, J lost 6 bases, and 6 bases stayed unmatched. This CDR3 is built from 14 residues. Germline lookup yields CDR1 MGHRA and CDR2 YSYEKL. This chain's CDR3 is CASSQRQGAGEQYF. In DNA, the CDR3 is TGCGCCAGCAGCCAAAGGCAGGGGGCAGGCGAGCAGTACTTC.

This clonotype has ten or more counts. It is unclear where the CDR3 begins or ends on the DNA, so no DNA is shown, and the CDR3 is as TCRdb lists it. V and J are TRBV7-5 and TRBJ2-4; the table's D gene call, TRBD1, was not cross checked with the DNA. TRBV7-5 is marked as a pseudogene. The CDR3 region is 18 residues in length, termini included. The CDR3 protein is CISVSEPQGIRAKNIQYF.

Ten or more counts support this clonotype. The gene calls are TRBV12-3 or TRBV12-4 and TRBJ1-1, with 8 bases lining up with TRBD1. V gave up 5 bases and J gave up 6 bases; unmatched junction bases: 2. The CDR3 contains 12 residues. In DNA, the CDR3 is TGTGCCAGCAGTGGACAGGGCTCTGAAGCTTTCTTT. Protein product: CASSGQGSEAFF.

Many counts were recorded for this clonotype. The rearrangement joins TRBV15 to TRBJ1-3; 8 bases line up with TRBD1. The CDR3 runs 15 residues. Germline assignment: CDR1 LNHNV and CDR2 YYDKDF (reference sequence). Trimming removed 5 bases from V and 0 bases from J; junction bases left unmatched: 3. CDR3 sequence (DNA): TGTGCCACCAGCGGACAGGGTCACTCTGGAAACACCATATATTTT. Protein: CATSGQGHSGNTIYF.

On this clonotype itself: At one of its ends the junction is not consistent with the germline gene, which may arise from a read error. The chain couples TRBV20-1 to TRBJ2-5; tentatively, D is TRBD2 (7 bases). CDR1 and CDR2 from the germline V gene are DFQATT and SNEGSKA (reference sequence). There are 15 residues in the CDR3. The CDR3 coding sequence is TGCAGTGCTAGCGACGGGGGGCCCTCTCGTCCCCCCCAGTGCTTC. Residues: CSASDGGPSRPPQCF.

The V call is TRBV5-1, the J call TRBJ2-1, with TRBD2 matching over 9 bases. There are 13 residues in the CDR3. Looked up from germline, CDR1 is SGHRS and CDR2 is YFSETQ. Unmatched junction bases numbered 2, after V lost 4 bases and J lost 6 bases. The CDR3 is CASSLTSGNEQFF. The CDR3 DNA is TGCGCCAGCAGCCTGACTAGCGGCAATGAGCAGTTCTTC.